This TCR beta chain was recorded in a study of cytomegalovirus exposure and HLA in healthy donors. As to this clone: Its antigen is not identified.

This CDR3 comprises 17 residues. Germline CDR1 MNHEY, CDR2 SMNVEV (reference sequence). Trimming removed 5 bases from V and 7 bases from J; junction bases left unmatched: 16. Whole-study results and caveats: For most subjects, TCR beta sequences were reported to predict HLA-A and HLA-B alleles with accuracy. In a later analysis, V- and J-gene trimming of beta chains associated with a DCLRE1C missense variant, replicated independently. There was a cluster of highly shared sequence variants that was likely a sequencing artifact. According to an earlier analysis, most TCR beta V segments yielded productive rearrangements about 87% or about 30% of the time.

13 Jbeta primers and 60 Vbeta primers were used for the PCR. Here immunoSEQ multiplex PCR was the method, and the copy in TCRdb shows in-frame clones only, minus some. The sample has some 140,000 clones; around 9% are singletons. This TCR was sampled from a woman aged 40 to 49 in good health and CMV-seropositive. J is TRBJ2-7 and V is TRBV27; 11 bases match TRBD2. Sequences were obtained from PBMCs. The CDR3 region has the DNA TGTGCCAGCAGTCCCAAGCGCATCGGGACTAGCGGCGGAGAGCAGTACTTC. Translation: CASSPKRIGTSGGEQYF.